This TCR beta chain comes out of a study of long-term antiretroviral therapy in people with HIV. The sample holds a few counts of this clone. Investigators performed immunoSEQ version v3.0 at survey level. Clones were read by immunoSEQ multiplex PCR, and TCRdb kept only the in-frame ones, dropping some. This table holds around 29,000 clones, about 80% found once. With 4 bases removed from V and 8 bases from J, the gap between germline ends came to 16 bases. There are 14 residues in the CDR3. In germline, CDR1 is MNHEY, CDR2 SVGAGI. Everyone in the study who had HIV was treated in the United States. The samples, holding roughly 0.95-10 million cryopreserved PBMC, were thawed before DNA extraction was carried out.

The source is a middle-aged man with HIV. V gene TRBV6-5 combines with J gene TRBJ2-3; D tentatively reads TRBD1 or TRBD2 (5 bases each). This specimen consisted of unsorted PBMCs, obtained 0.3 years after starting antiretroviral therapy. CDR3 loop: CASSSFPGGGTQYF. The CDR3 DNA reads TGTGCCAGCAGTTCCTTCCCAGGTGGGGGTACGCAGTATTTT.